Shown below are 14 T cell receptor beta chains from a single sample sequenced in a study of blood T cell repertoires in COVID-19. The protocol was immunoSEQ multiplex PCR, while the TCRdb copy is restricted to in-frame clones and leaves out a portion. The sample holds some 260,000 clones; 70% to 90% are singletons and the top ten take 3%. Input material: peripheral blood. These receptors were collected from a man aged 18 to 30 with active or convalescent COVID-19.

On this clone itself: At the DNA level, this CDR3 is encoded by other sequences in the same sample as well. The gene calls are TRBV12-3 or TRBV12-4 and TRBJ1-2, with D possibly TRBD1 on 6 matching bases. The CDR3 contains 12 residues. V lost 5 bases to trimming and J lost 5 bases, with 9 bases between them. In DNA, the CDR3 is TGTGCCAGCAGTCCACAGGGATATGGCTACACCTTC. This codes for CASSPQGYGYTF.

This chain joins TRBV19 and TRBJ1-1; TRBD1 aligns across 9 bases. The V and J ends lost 4 bases and 10 bases, in that order; junction bases with no gene match: 10. Germline V CDR1 and CDR2: LNHDA, SQIVND (reference sequence). This CDR3 has 14 residues. CDR3 sequence (DNA): TGTGCCAGTAGTAAGAGGACAGGGGATGGCGCAGCTTTCTTT. Translated: CASSKRTGDGAAFF.

The V gene is TRBV9, the J gene TRBJ2-3; D not certain. CDR1 and CDR2 from the germline V gene are SGDLS and YYNGEE. The CDR3 is made up of 14 amino acids. Trimming removed 0 bases at V and 4 bases at J, with 9 bases between. The CDR3 sequence is CASSVGPRPDTQYF. The CDR3 DNA is TGTGCCAGCAGCGTAGGCCCCAGGCCAGATACGCAGTATTTT.

The chain links TRBV2 to TRBJ2-5, with D possibly being TRBD1 (6 bases). V was clipped by 2 bases and J by 9 bases, with 16 bases between them. Germline CDR1 SNHLY, CDR2 FYNNEI. The CDR3 spans 14 residues. The CDR3 DNA is TGTGCCAGCAGTGAATTAACAGGCCAGGGGCCCCAGTACTTC. Its protein is CASSELTGQGPQYF.

This chain uses TRBV27 with TRBJ2-7; 11 positions match TRBD2. The germline CDR1 and CDR2 sequences are MNHEY and SMNVEV (reference sequence). Trimming removed 7 bases from V and 0 bases from J; junction bases left unmatched: 2. The CDR3 length is 14 residues. CDR3: CASTGTSGSYEQYF. Here the CDR3 DNA reads TGTGCCAGCACCGGGACTAGCGGCTCCTACGAGCAGTACTTC.

The chain couples TRBV7-3 to TRBJ2-1; no clear D gene. This CDR3 comprises 13 residues. Trimming removed 1 base from V and 10 bases from J, with 11 bases in between. Germline V lookup: CDR1 SGHTA, CDR2 FQGTGA. CDR3 coding DNA: TGTGCCAGCAGCTTAAGCGAAATCGGGGAGCAGTTCTTC. Protein sequence: CASSLSEIGEQFF. The entire variable domain, with the rest obtained from reference TRBV7-3 and TRBJ2-1, is as follows: GAGVSQTPSNKVTEKGKYVELRCDPISGHTALYWYRQSLGQGPEFLIYFQGTGAADDSGLPNDRFFAVRPEGSVSTLKIQRTERGDSAVYLCASSLSEIGEQFFGPGTRLTVL.

The chain joins TRBV4-3 to TRBJ2-7; D perhaps matches TRBD2 (5 bases). The CDR3 length is 16 residues. CDR1 is LGHNA and CDR2 is YSLEER in the germline V gene. Trimming took 1 base from V and 7 from J, leaving 20 bases between them. The CDR3 region is CASSQGPPASLAEQYF. CDR3 in DNA: TGCGCCAGCAGCCAAGGGCCCCCCGCTAGCCTTGCAGAGCAGTACTTC.

This clone has only one observation. The chain links TRBV9 to TRBJ1-2; D call uncertain. This CDR3 spans 12 amino acids. V was shortened by 4 bases and J by 4 bases, with 8 bases between the two germline ends. Per germline, CDR1 SGDLS and CDR2 YYNGEE. The DNA of the CDR3 is TGTGCCAGCAGCCCCGGTACCTATGGCTACACCTTC. Protein sequence: CASSPGTYGYTF.

The chain links TRBV6-5 to TRBJ2-5; D is perhaps TRBD2 (6 bases). This CDR3 is built from 15 residues. The germline V gene has CDR1 MNHEY and CDR2 SVGAGI. Trimming cost V 6 bases and J 4 bases, with 18 bases left between them. This CDR3 is CASSLTRGTGETQYF. Here the CDR3 DNA reads TGTGCCAGCAGCCTTACCCGGGGGACCGGAGAGACCCAGTACTTC.

This clone was seen a few times. The rearrangement uses TRBV10-3 and TRBJ1-6, with 10 bases fitting TRBD1. Germline trimming cut 10 bases from V and 9 bases from J; bases unmatched to any gene: 12. CDR3 length: 15 amino acids. Germline lookup yields CDR1 ENHRY and CDR2 SYGVKD. DNA of the CDR3: TGTGCCACCGACCCGACAGGGGGCATTAGTTCACCCCTCCACTTT. Amino acids: CATDPTGGISSPLHF.

The gene calls are TRBV6-5 and TRBJ1-2; D is unclear. From germline, CDR1 is MNHEY and CDR2 SVGAGI. Trimming removed 0 bases at V and 1 base at J, with 9 bases between. This CDR3 comprises 15 residues. The CDR3 here is CASSYSLPSNYGYTF. Here the CDR3 DNA reads TGTGCCAGCAGTTACTCTCTTCCGAGTAACTATGGCTACACCTTC.

The chain combines TRBV7-3 with TRBJ2-7, with 7 bases fitting TRBD2. CDR3 length equals 11 residues. V shed 5 bases and J 12 bases; nucleotides not matched to a gene: 7. Germline CDR1 is SGHTA and CDR2 is FQGTGA. CDR3 sequence (DNA): TGTGCCAGCAGCCCCCGACTAGCTCCGTACTTC. It yields the protein CASSPRLAPYF. The complete variable domain, with remaining parts taken from reference TRBV7-3 and TRBJ2-7, reads GAGVSQTPSNKVTEKGKYVELRCDPISGHTALYWYRQSLGQGPEFLIYFQGTGAADDSGLPNDRFFAVRPEGSVSTLKIQRTERGDSAVYLCASSPRLAPYFGPGTRLTVT.

The chain combines TRBV7-9 with TRBJ1-1; 9 bases fit TRBD1. CDR1 and CDR2 (germline): SEHNR, FQNEAQ (reference sequence). CDR3 length equals 15 residues. After removal of 6 bases from V and 5 bases from J, the junction contained 10 bases not matched to a gene. The CDR3 DNA sequence: TGTGCCAGCAGTTCCTTCGACAGGGGGAGGACTGAAGCTTTCTTT. The encoded protein is CASSSFDRGRTEAFF.

For this clone: At one end the junction does not follow the germline gene, possibly because of a read error. The CDR3 sequence is CASSNEPGFYSNQLQHF. In DNA, the CDR3 is TGTGCCAGCAGCAACGAGCCCGGATTTTATAGCAATCAGCTCCAGCATTTT. The chain links TRBV7-9 to TRBJ1-5; D is unresolved. Per germline, CDR1 SEHNR and CDR2 FQNEAQ (reference sequence). This CDR3 has 17 amino acids.